The following is a T cell receptor beta chain sequence with its context. Sequencing was performed with immunoSEQ multiplex PCR; in TCRdb, only in-frame clones are kept and a portion is missing. Of nearly 55,000 clones in the sample, approximately 84% were seen once. After removal of 0 bases from V and 6 bases from J, the junction contained 3 bases not matched to a gene. Germline values: CDR1 SGHRS, CDR2 YFSETQ. This CDR3 region has 15 residues. The sample originates from a study of T cell clones after liver transplantation. The receptor was derived from a human donor who received a liver transplant. This rearrangement joins TRBV5-1 to TRBJ1-4; 9 positions agree with TRBD1. The sample in question was CD4+ T cells from blood, obtained before liver transplant. CDR3 in DNA: TGCGCCAGCAGCTTGGCCTGGACAGGGGATGAAAAACTGTTTTTT. Protein sequence: CASSLAWTGDEKLFF.